The 10 T cell receptor beta chains reported below all come from one sample, sequenced in a study of shared T cell receptors in the human thymus. Generated by immunoSEQ multiplex PCR, the TCRdb table keeps only in-frame clones and is missing some. The data contain 550,000 to 800,000 clones, 80% to 90% of them seen just once; the ten biggest clones take up over 0.008%. These data were also reused for a study on human thymus T cells.

Sequenced input: thymocytes. These TCRs come from a girl less than two years old with a congenital heart defect.

CDR3 bases: TGTGCCAGCAGCACCATGGTAAACCACAGGGGGGTTGGCACTGAAGCTTTCTTT. Amino acids: CASSTMVNHRGVGTEAFF. The chain joins TRBV21-1 to TRBJ1-1; the D call in the table, TRBD1, was not verified against the DNA. TRBV21-1 is an annotated pseudogene. This CDR3 spans 18 amino acids.

The chain combines TRBV2 with TRBJ1-5, with TRBD1 as a possible D gene (5 bases). There are 18 residues in the CDR3. Trimming removed 0 bases at V and 3 bases at J, with 18 bases between. Germline lookup yields CDR1 SNHLY and CDR2 FYNNEI. CDR3: CASSEASRQPTLNQPQHF. As DNA, the CDR3 is TGTGCCAGCAGTGAAGCATCTAGACAGCCCACCCTCAATCAGCCCCAGCATTTT.

The gene calls are TRBV4-1 and TRBJ1-1, with a possible D match to TRBD1 (5 bases). Germline V gene lookup returns CDR1 MGHRA and CDR2 YSYEKL. V gave up 1 base and J gave up 4 bases, with 13 bases separating them. The CDR3 runs 15 residues. This CDR3 reads CASSQGAGVITEAFF. In DNA form, the CDR3 reads TGCGCCAGCAGCCAAGGGGCGGGGGTCATCACTGAAGCTTTCTTT.

The table lists this clone with a few counts. The chain combines TRBV10-3 with TRBJ1-2; possibly TRBD1 for D (6 bases). Trimming removed 8 bases from V and 2 bases from J, with 15 bases in between. Germline V gene lookup returns CDR1 ENHRY and CDR2 SYGVKD. The CDR3 covers 14 residues. CDR3 in amino acids: CAIAGDGTNYGYTF. The CDR3 DNA follows: TGTGCCATCGCCGGGGATGGGACAAACTATGGCTACACCTTC.

This rearrangement joins TRBV4-1 to TRBJ2-5, with 10 nucleotides matching TRBD2. The length of the CDR3 is 18 residues. Per germline, CDR1 MGHRA and CDR2 YSYEKL. Trimming removed 0 bases from V and 5 bases from J; junction bases left unmatched: 12. CDR3 sequence (DNA): TGCGCCAGCAGCCAAGATGGAGCTAGCGGGGGACTCCCGGAGACCCAGTACTTC. Its protein is CASSQDGASGGLPETQYF.

The genes are TRBV28 and TRBJ2-7; TRBD1 matches 7 bases. With 3 bases clipped from V and 4 bases from J, the junction kept 21 bases outside the gene matches. Germline values: CDR1 MDHEN, CDR2 SYDVKM. The CDR3 has 19 residues. The CDR3 sequence: CASSFPKLGTARGGYEQYF. The DNA of the CDR3 is TGTGCCAGCAGTTTCCCAAAACTAGGGACAGCCCGAGGTGGGTACGAGCAGTACTTC. Variable domain in full (rest from reference TRBV28 and TRBJ2-7): DVKVTQSSRYLVKRTGEKVFLECVQDMDHENMFWYRQDPGLGLRLIYFSYDVKMKEKGDIPEGYSVSREKKERFSLILESASTNQTSMYLCASSFPKLGTARGGYEQYFGPGTRLTVT.

The chain's CDR3 is CASSLTRDPGSPLHF. Here the CDR3 DNA reads TGTGCCAGCAGCTTAACGAGAGACCCGGGGTCACCCCTCCACTTT. V is TRBV7-3 and J is TRBJ1-6; D is uncertain. There are 15 residues in the CDR3. V lost 0 bases to trimming and J lost 10 bases, with 13 bases between them. Germline CDR1 and CDR2: SGHTA and FQGTGA.

V and J are TRBV10-1 and TRBJ1-1, with TRBD1 identical over 8 bases. Germline V lookup: CDR1 WNHNN, CDR2 SYGVQD (reference sequence). This CDR3 is built from 15 residues. The V segment lost 0 bases and the J segment 7 bases; nucleotides outside the gene matches: 7. The CDR3 coding sequence is TGCGCCAGCAGTGAGTCGACAGGGGAAATCGGTGAAGCTTTCTTT. It codes for CASSESTGEIGEAFF.

The CDR3 protein is CASSVSDSDTQYF. The CDR3 DNA reads TGTGCCAGCAGCGTGTCAGACTCAGATACGCAGTATTTT. The chain recombines TRBV9 with TRBJ2-3; D is unresolved. Deletions cut 2 bases from V and 4 bases from J, with 8 bases between. Germline loops: CDR1 SGDLS, CDR2 YYNGEE. The CDR3 extends over 13 amino acids.

This rearrangement joins TRBV13 to TRBJ1-3; 9 bases fit TRBD1. This CDR3 is built from 15 residues. V trimming: 4 bases; J trimming: 8 bases; junction bases outside the gene matches: 9. The V gene's germline CDR1 is PRHDT and CDR2 FYEKMQ (reference sequence). The CDR3 protein is CASSSHGQGLDTIYF. The CDR3 bases are TGTGCCAGCAGCTCCCACGGACAGGGGCTAGACACCATATATTTT.